This entry lists 5 T cell receptor beta chains sequenced from one sample in a study of cytomegalovirus exposure and HLA in healthy donors. It was with 60 Vbeta and 13 Jbeta primers that the PCR ran. TCRdb's table, derived via immunoSEQ multiplex PCR, lists solely in-frame clones and lacks some. The sample yields tens of thousands of clones, approximately 82% seen once. The sample consisted of PBMCs. These TCRs come from a woman in her late teens or twenties in good health and CMV-seronegative.

The rearrangement uses TRBV7-3 and TRBJ1-1, with a tentative D call TRBD1 (6 bases). The CDR3 contains 15 residues. Germline V CDR1 and CDR2: SGHTA, FQGTGA. The V gene lost 5 bases and the J gene lost 1 base, with 14 bases spanning the gap. CDR3 region: CASSPRGGENTEAFF. As DNA, the CDR3 is TGTGCCAGCAGCCCCCGAGGGGGGGAGAACACTGAAGCTTTCTTT.

This rearrangement joins TRBV28 to TRBJ2-7; D possibly corresponds to TRBD1 (6 bases). Germline-derived CDR1 and CDR2 are MDHEN and SYDVKM. V lost 4 bases, J lost 9 bases, and 10 bases lay in between. The CDR3 runs to 11 residues. The DNA of the CDR3 is TGTGCCAGCAGTTCCCCCAGGGGGCAGTACTTC. Residues: CASSSPRGQYF.

The chain combines TRBV28 with TRBJ2-3; TRBD1 matches 7 bases. J gave up 5 bases and V 9 bases, and 5 bases lay outside the gene matches. CDR1 and CDR2 (germline): MDHEN, SYDVKM. This CDR3 region has 12 residues. CDR3 region: CASEQGLDTQYF. CDR3 sequence (DNA): TGTGCCAGTGAACAGGGGTTAGATACGCAGTATTTT.

The rearrangement uses TRBV28 and TRBJ2-7, with D unresolved. The V end lost 6 bases, the J end lost 6 bases, and 12 bases lay between the germline ends. The CDR3 spans 12 residues. The germline CDR1 and CDR2 sequences are MDHEN and SYDVKM. The DNA of the CDR3 is TGTGCCAGCAGCTATTTGAAGAGCGAGCAGTACTTC. It encodes CASSYLKSEQYF.

The chain combines TRBV6-4 with TRBJ2-1; tentative D call: TRBD2 (6 bases). The CDR3 is 15 residues long. Germline assignment: CDR1 MRHNA and CDR2 SNTAGT. V lost 2 bases, J lost 0 bases, and 8 bases lay in between. The CDR3 region is CASSDRETSYNEQFF. The CDR3 coding sequence is TGTGCCAGCAGTGACCGGGAGACCTCCTACAATGAGCAGTTCTTC.